This TCR beta chain was identified in a study of graft-versus-host responses after intestinal transplantation. General study findings and limits: Among recipient marrow samples, GvH clones were found; some appeared first in ileum or blood.

The method was immunoSEQ multiplex PCR; TCRdb's version includes in-frame clones alone and lacks a portion of them. The sample lists over 120,000 clones; 80% to 95% were seen once. The V gene end was trimmed by 4 bases and the J gene end by 4 bases; junction bases not matched to a gene: 5. The germline V gene encodes CDR1 SGHKS and CDR2 YYEKEE (reference sequence). The CDR3 loop spans 15 amino acids. Remarks on this clone: The antigen remains undetermined.

The chain has TRBV5-5 and TRBJ2-7, with 13 bases matching TRBD2. The source is a human donor who received an intestinal transplant. Sample: unstimulated CD4+ T cells sorted from spleen or lymph node cells, taken before intestinal transplant. Written as DNA, the CDR3 is TGTGCCAGCAGCCCAGGGACTAGCGGGATGTACGAGCAGTACTTC. This sequence encodes CASSPGTSGMYEQYF. Complete variable domain (other parts from reference TRBV5-5 and TRBJ2-7): DAGVTQSPTHLIKTRGQQVTLRCSPISGHKSVSWYQQVLGQGPQFIFQYYEKEERGRGNFPDRFSARQFPNYSSELNVNALLLGDSALYLCASSPGTSGMYEQYFGPGTRLTVT.